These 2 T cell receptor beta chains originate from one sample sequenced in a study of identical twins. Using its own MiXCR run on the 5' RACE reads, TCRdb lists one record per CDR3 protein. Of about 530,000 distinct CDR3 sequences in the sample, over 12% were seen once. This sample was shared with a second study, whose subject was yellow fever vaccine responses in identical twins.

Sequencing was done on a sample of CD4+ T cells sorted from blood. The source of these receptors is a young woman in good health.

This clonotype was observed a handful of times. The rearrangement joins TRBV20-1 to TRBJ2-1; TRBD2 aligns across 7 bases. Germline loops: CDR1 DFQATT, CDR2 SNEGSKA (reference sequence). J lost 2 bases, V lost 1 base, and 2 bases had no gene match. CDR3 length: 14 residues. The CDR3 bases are TGCAGTGCTAGAGTTCGGGGGGCCTACAATGAGCAGTTCTTC. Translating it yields CSARVRGAYNEQFF.

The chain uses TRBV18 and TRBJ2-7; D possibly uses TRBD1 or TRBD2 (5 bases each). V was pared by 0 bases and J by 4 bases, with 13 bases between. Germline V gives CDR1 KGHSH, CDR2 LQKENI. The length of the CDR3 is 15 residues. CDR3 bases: TGTGCCAGCTCACCACCAAGGCCCGGGGCGTACGAGCAGTACTTC. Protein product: CASSPPRPGAYEQYF.